Reported below is one T cell receptor (beta chain). Its antigen is not identified. Sequencing was performed with immunoSEQ multiplex PCR; in TCRdb, only in-frame clones are kept and a portion is missing. The repertoire includes some 150,000 clones, more than 75% of them detected once, and over 4% sits in the top ten. This entry is derived from a study of T cell responses to AZD1222 COVID-19 vaccine. Study observations and caveats: Seropositivity was recorded at baseline in only a handful of AZD1222 recipients.

The CDR3 sequence is 15 residues long. With V trimmed by 1 base and J by 10 bases, 10 bases remained unmatched. Germline V gene lookup returns CDR1 LGHNT and CDR2 FRNRAP. The rearrangement links TRBV12-5 to TRBJ1-5; 7 bases match TRBD1. Material: peripheral blood, obtained on day 0 of MenACWY control vaccination. The TCR was taken from an adult in good health. CDR3 sequence reads: CASGLDVDRRYPQHF. Here the CDR3 DNA reads TGTGCTAGTGGTTTGGACGTGGACAGGCGCTACCCCCAGCATTTT.